The 29 T cell receptor beta chains in this list originate from one sample, sequenced in a study of shared clonotypes between healthy human individuals. The data were produced by immunoSEQ multiplex PCR, yet TCRdb's version contains in-frame clones alone and is incomplete. The data hold more than 2,000,000 clones, with over 85% observed a single time. Input material: naive CD4+ T cells from PBMCs. Subset defined: CD45RA+ positively selected. These receptors all stem from a young man in good health. Some clones in this sample may be carry-over from other donors' samples.

The genes are TRBV30 and TRBJ2-5, with 7 positions matching TRBD2. CDR3 length equals 16 residues. Germline CDR1 GTSNPN, CDR2 SVGIG (reference sequence). Losses at the gene ends were 5 bases for V and 4 bases for J; bases not matched to a gene: 16. In DNA form, the CDR3 reads TGTGCCTGGGGGCGGGGCGGGAGCAAAAGGGGAGAGACCCAGTACTTC. Translated: CAWGRGGSKRGETQYF.

This sequence joins TRBV29-1 and TRBJ2-7; 16 nucleotides agree with TRBD2. V trimming: 0 bases; J trimming: 7 bases; junction bases outside the gene matches: 12. This CDR3 spans 18 amino acids. Germline loops: CDR1 SQVTM, CDR2 ANQGSEA. Written as DNA, the CDR3 is TGCAGCGTTGAAGATACTCCCGGGACTAGCGGGAGGGCCCGGGAGCAGTACTTC. Encoded protein: CSVEDTPGTSGRAREQYF.

This clone occurred a few times. The sample holds other DNA sequences that translate to the same CDR3. The chain combines TRBV18 with TRBJ2-7; no clear D gene. V lost 3 bases and J lost 2, with 5 bases in between. The germline V gene has CDR1 KGHSH and CDR2 LQKENI. This CDR3 comprises 12 residues. CDR3 residues: CASSPGTYEQYF. Written as DNA, the CDR3 is TGTGCCAGCTCACCGGGCACCTACGAGCAGTACTTC. The full variable domain, rest sourced from reference TRBV18 and TRBJ2-7, is NAGVMQNPRHLVRRRGQEARLRCSPMKGHSHVYWYRQLPEEGLKFMVYLQKENIIDESGMPKERFSAEFPKEGPSILRIQQVVRGDSAAYFCASSPGTYEQYFGPGTRLTVT.

The chain carries TRBV4-1 and TRBJ2-3, with D uncertain. This CDR3 has 17 amino acids. Germline CDR1 reads MGHRA; CDR2 reads YSYEKL. The V gene lost 4 bases and the J gene lost 0 bases, with 17 bases spanning the gap. In nucleotides, the CDR3 is TGCGCCAGCAGCCCCGTCGGCTGGGGAAAAAGCACAGATACGCAGTATTTT. Its protein is CASSPVGWGKSTDTQYF.

The chain joins TRBV7-9 to TRBJ1-1; no clear D. This CDR3 spans 15 amino acids. The V and J ends lost 4 bases and 1 base respectively, with 13 bases between them. Germline CDR1 is SEHNR and CDR2 is FQNEAQ (reference sequence). The CDR3: CASSSRGTANTEAFF. Here the CDR3 DNA reads TGTGCCAGCAGCTCCCGGGGAACAGCGAACACTGAAGCTTTCTTT.

The gene calls are TRBV2 and TRBJ2-1, with TRBD2 identical over 13 bases. The CDR3 has 16 residues. Losses at the gene ends were 6 bases for V and 6 bases for J; bases not matched to a gene: 8. Germline V gene data show CDR1 as SNHLY and CDR2 as FYNNEI. The CDR3 region is CASRAPGLAGSNEQFF. The CDR3 DNA reads TGTGCCAGCAGGGCCCCGGGACTAGCGGGAAGCAATGAGCAGTTCTTC.

This chain links TRBV6-5 with TRBJ1-1; D remains ambiguous. The CDR3 extends over 14 amino acids. Germline V CDR1 and CDR2: MNHEY, SVGAGI. V lost 6 bases and J 3 bases, leaving 14 bases between the germline ends. The CDR3 loop reads CASSSGPPDTEAFF. In DNA, the CDR3 is TGTGCCAGCAGCTCCGGCCCACCAGACACTGAAGCTTTCTTT.

This clone was seen just once. This chain uses TRBV19 with TRBJ2-5, with TRBD2 matching 12 bases. Germline values: CDR1 LNHDA, CDR2 SQIVND (reference sequence). This CDR3 region has 14 residues. The V and J ends lost 5 bases and 5 bases, in that order; junction bases with no gene match: 3. CDR3 DNA: TGTGCCAGTAGTCTAGCGGGAGGGGGGGAGACCCAGTACTTC. Translation gives CASSLAGGGETQYF.

The genes are TRBV30 and TRBJ2-3; D is undetermined. There are 13 residues in the CDR3. Germline V gene lookup returns CDR1 GTSNPN and CDR2 SVGIG (reference sequence). Trimming cost V 2 bases and J 7 bases, with 13 bases left between them. CDR3 in amino acids: CAWSLEGKNTQYF. The CDR3 DNA reads TGTGCCTGGAGTTTAGAAGGGAAAAATACGCAGTATTTT.

The chain has TRBV4-3 and TRBJ1-1; D not resolved. The V end was cut by 4 bases, the J end by 5 bases, with 11 bases between. Germline V gene data show CDR1 as LGHNA and CDR2 as YSLEER. CDR3 length equals 13 residues. The DNA for the CDR3 is TGCGCCAGCAGCCTGGCTCCGGGGACTGAAGCTTTCTTT. Translating gives CASSLAPGTEAFF.

As regards this clone: This sample also contains other DNA sequences that code for the same CDR3. V gene TRBV7-2 combines with J gene TRBJ1-5; 8 positions agree with TRBD1. V lost 3 bases to trimming and J lost 3 bases; unmatched junction nucleotides: 1. The CDR3 is made up of 14 amino acids. The V gene's germline CDR1 is SGHTA and CDR2 FQGNSA. The CDR3 sequence is CASSLDRDNQPQHF. In DNA form, the CDR3 reads TGTGCCAGCAGCTTGGACAGGGACAATCAGCCCCAGCATTTT.

The chain employs TRBV4-1 and TRBJ2-5, with TRBD2 matching over 8 bases. J lost 2 bases, V lost 5 bases, and 13 bases had no gene match. Germline V gives CDR1 MGHRA, CDR2 YSYEKL. The CDR3 covers 17 residues. CDR3 residues: CASSFRRASGLQETQYF. In DNA form, the CDR3 reads TGCGCCAGCAGCTTCCGTCGGGCTAGCGGGTTGCAAGAGACCCAGTACTTC.

The chain combines TRBV6-6 with TRBJ2-3; D is possibly TRBD1 (6 bases). The V end was cut by 2 bases, the J end by 5 bases, with 17 bases between. CDR1 and CDR2 from the germline V gene are MNHNY and SVGAGI (reference sequence). The CDR3 is 16 residues long. DNA of the CDR3: TGTGCCAGCAGTTACCAGGGGACCGACCAAGGAGATACGCAGTATTTT. It yields the protein CASSYQGTDQGDTQYF.

The table lists this clone with a count of one. The chain combines TRBV4-2 with TRBJ1-3; 9 bases are a match to TRBD1. The junction had 3 bases not matched to a gene; V was cut back by 4 bases and J by 2 bases. The germline V gene has CDR1 LGHNA and CDR2 YNFKEQ. The CDR3 covers 15 residues. CDR3 sequence reads: CASSPQGAPGNTIYF. The DNA for the CDR3 is TGTGCCAGCAGCCCACAGGGGGCGCCTGGAAACACCATATATTTT.

The chain joins TRBV7-3 to TRBJ1-5; the D gene is possibly TRBD1 (5 bases). Germline CDR1 and CDR2: SGHTA and FQGTGA. There are 15 residues in the CDR3. The ends were cut back, 5 bases at V and 0 bases at J, with 11 bases in the middle. The CDR3 here is CASSRQKDSNQPQHF. The CDR3 DNA reads TGTGCCAGCAGCCGACAGAAAGATAGCAATCAGCCCCAGCATTTT.

J is TRBJ2-1 and V is TRBV14, with D possibly matching TRBD2 (5 bases). The CDR3 consists of 16 residues. The germline CDR1 and CDR2 sequences are SGHDN and FVKESK. Trimming took off 1 base at V and 5 bases at J, with 15 bases between the two ends. The DNA of the CDR3 is TGTGCCAGCAGCCAAGTTCGGGGTAGCCTGGACAATGAGCAGTTCTTC. This sequence encodes CASSQVRGSLDNEQFF.

The chain employs TRBV19 and TRBJ1-4, with D hard to call. Germline CDR1 is LNHDA and CDR2 is SQIVND (reference sequence). V shed 4 bases and J shed 7 bases, with 16 bases lying between them. This CDR3 spans 15 amino acids. The CDR3 is CASSTAASVVEKLFF. The CDR3 DNA is TGTGCCAGTAGTACAGCGGCCAGTGTCGTTGAAAAACTGTTTTTT.

This chain joins TRBV10-3 and TRBJ1-1; D uncertain. The germline CDR1 and CDR2 sequences are ENHRY and SYGVKD. The CDR3 is made up of 15 amino acids. V was clipped by 6 bases and J by 5 bases, with 19 bases between them. CDR3 in amino acids: CAIRSGLGGGTEAFF. The CDR3 DNA follows: TGTGCCATCAGATCTGGTCTGGGAGGAGGGACTGAAGCTTTCTTT.

This clone was seen only once. The gene calls are TRBV7-9 and TRBJ1-2; D not resolved. Germline-derived CDR1 and CDR2 are SEHNR and FQNEAQ (reference sequence). Trimming took off 0 bases at V and 0 bases at J, with 8 bases between the two ends. CDR3 size: 15 residues. The CDR3 nucleotides read TGTGCCAGCAGCTTAGCGTCGGTAGCTAACTATGGCTACACCTTC. Translated: CASSLASVANYGYTF.

The gene calls are TRBV7-3 and TRBJ2-1; 14 positions agree with TRBD2. Germline assignment: CDR1 SGHTA and CDR2 FQGTGA. This CDR3 has 16 amino acids. J lost 9 bases, V lost 3 bases, and 7 bases had no gene match. CDR3 DNA sequence: TGTGCCAGCAGCTTTGGGACTAGCGGGAGTTATAGTGAGCAGTTCTTC. Amino acids: CASSFGTSGSYSEQFF. The complete variable domain, with remaining parts taken from reference TRBV7-3 and TRBJ2-1, reads GAGVSQTPSNKVTEKGKYVELRCDPISGHTALYWYRQSLGQGPEFLIYFQGTGAADDSGLPNDRFFAVRPEGSVSTLKIQRTERGDSAVYLCASSFGTSGSYSEQFFGPGTRLTVL.

The chain is built from TRBV25-1 and TRBJ2-7; 8 positions agree with TRBD2. CDR1 MGHDK and CDR2 SYGVNS come from the germline V gene. The CDR3 length is 11 residues. V was clipped by 7 bases and J by 7 bases; unmatched bases: 3. CDR3 coding DNA: TGTGCCAGCAAACTAGCGGCGGAGCAGTACTTC. Translation gives CASKLAAEQYF.

This sequence joins TRBV5-1 and TRBJ2-2; D is possibly TRBD1 (6 bases). The CDR3 is 16 amino acids. The V gene lost 7 bases and the J gene lost 6 bases, with 22 bases spanning the gap. Germline CDR1 and CDR2: SGHRS and YFSETQ. In DNA, the CDR3 is TGCGCCAGCCGCCAACAGGGTCCGGTAGGGGCCGGGGAGCTGTTTTTT. This codes for CASRQQGPVGAGELFF.

This chain joins TRBV5-1 and TRBJ2-3; 9 positions agree with TRBD1. Germline lookup yields CDR1 SGHRS and CDR2 YFSETQ. J gave up 4 bases and V 4 bases, and 10 bases lay outside the gene matches. The CDR3 runs 16 residues. CDR3 DNA sequence: TGCGCCAGCAGCATGGCAACAGGGGGCATGGCAGATACGCAGTATTTT. It specifies CASSMATGGMADTQYF.

A single count supports this clone. The chain links TRBV2 to TRBJ2-7; tentatively, D is TRBD1 (5 bases). CDR3 length equals 14 residues. Trimming took 1 base from V and 9 from J, leaving 16 bases between them. The germline V gene has CDR1 SNHLY and CDR2 FYNNEI. This chain's CDR3 is CASSEDTGFFVQYF. CDR3 in DNA: TGTGCCAGCAGTGAAGACACAGGATTTTTCGTGCAGTACTTC.

The genes are TRBV6-5 and TRBJ1-2, with D hard to call. The CDR3 spans 14 residues. Germline loops: CDR1 MNHEY, CDR2 SVGAGI. V was clipped by 7 bases and J by 2 bases, with 14 bases between them. DNA for the CDR3: TGTGCCAGCATCCCTTTAGCGGGGAACTATGGCTACACCTTC. It is translated as CASIPLAGNYGYTF.

This chain joins TRBV10-1 and TRBJ2-3; D might be TRBD1 or TRBD2, each matching 5 bases. V lost 3 bases and J lost 4, with 17 bases in between. This CDR3 region has 16 residues. Germline assignment: CDR1 WNHNN and CDR2 SYGVQD (reference sequence). This CDR3 is CASSEEGLGVADTQYF. The CDR3 nucleotides are TGCGCCAGCAGTGAAGAGGGGCTGGGTGTCGCAGATACGCAGTATTTT.

CDR3 in DNA: TGTGCCAGCAGCCCCCGGGAAGGGGGGGTTTATAACTATGGCTACACCTTC. Protein: CASSPREGGVYNYGYTF. The chain links TRBV7-8 to TRBJ1-2; a weak D match, TRBD1 (6 bases). With 5 bases removed from V and 1 base from J, the gap between germline ends came to 20 bases. This CDR3 comprises 17 residues. Looked up from germline, CDR1 is SGHVS and CDR2 is FQNEAQ.

The rearrangement joins TRBV18 to TRBJ2-5; no clear D gene. The assigned J gene may be wrong: the sequence end matches TRBJ2-7 better. This CDR3 is 16 amino acids long. Germline V CDR1 and CDR2: KGHSH, LQKENI. CDR3 protein: CASSPRERQLTYEQYF. For the CDR3, the DNA is TGTGCCAGCTCACCACGGGAACGGCAGTTAACCTACGAGCAGTACTTC.

The CDR3 loop is CASSASPARPRTDTQYF. The CDR3 DNA follows: TGTGCCAGCAGCGCCAGCCCAGCTCGACCTCGCACAGATACGCAGTATTTT. The chain uses TRBV9 and TRBJ2-3, with D unresolved. The CDR3 loop spans 17 amino acids. With 3 bases removed from V and 1 base from J, the gap between germline ends came to 18 bases. CDR1 SGDLS and CDR2 YYNGEE come from the germline V gene.